These 11 T cell receptor beta chains originate from one sample sequenced in a study of Ad26.COV2.S vaccination and SARS-CoV-2 variants. The treatment here: some 20 received Ad26.COV2.S at low or high dose, single or two shots; about 5 received placebo; per-sample allocation not given. Sampling took place 63 days after the first vaccine or placebo injection. Profiling relied on immunoSEQ multiplex PCR, and the TCRdb table lists in-frame clones only, not all of them. Counted here are more than 300,000 clones, around 84% occurring once; the ten biggest clones make up approximately 1.9%. Sequencing used peripheral blood, obtained in a trial of Ad26.COV2.S vaccine versus placebo. These receptor sequences come from a person aged 18-65 years who received the Ad26.COV2.S COVID-19 vaccine or a placebo.

This clone has a single count. The chain combines TRBV6-2 or TRBV6-3 with TRBJ2-5, with TRBD1 as a possible D gene (7 bases). V lost 5 bases, J lost 4 bases, and 14 bases lay in between. The CDR3 is made up of 14 amino acids. Germline V gene lookup returns CDR1 MNHEY and CDR2 SVGEGT. The CDR3 spells CASSGQGGRETQYF. The CDR3 nucleotides are TGTGCCAGCAGTGGCCAGGGGGGACGAGAGACCCAGTACTTC.

The CDR3 sequence is CASSQGYRGYEQYF. For the CDR3, the DNA is TGTGCCAGCAGCCAAGGCTACAGGGGCTACGAGCAGTACTTC. This sequence joins TRBV3-1 (or the pseudogene TRBV3-2) and TRBJ2-7, with 7 bases aligning to TRBD1. This CDR3 is built from 14 residues. With 1 base clipped from V and 3 bases from J, the junction kept 3 bases outside the gene matches. Germline V gene data show CDR1 as LGHDT and CDR2 as YNNKEL (reference sequence).

This chain joins TRBV19 and TRBJ2-3; 7 nucleotides line up with TRBD1. After removal of 4 bases from V and 0 bases from J, the junction contained 7 bases not matched to a gene. Germline CDR1 is LNHDA and CDR2 is SQIVND (reference sequence). CDR3 length equals 16 residues. The CDR3 is CASSNRGYTSTDTQYF. As DNA, the CDR3 is TGTGCCAGTAGTAACAGGGGATACACTAGCACAGATACGCAGTATTTT. Complete variable domain (other parts from reference TRBV19 and TRBJ2-3): DGGITQSPKYLFRKEGQNVTLSCEQNLNHDAMYWYRQDPGQGLRLIYYSQIVNDFQKGDIAEGYSVSREKKESFPLTVTSAQKNPTAFYLCASSNRGYTSTDTQYFGPGTRLTVL.

The chain carries TRBV18 and TRBJ2-7; TRBD2 agrees at 7 bases. CDR3 length equals 15 residues. V gave up 0 bases and J gave up 3 bases; unmatched junction bases: 5. From germline, CDR1 is KGHSH and CDR2 LQKENI. For the CDR3, the DNA is TGTGCCAGCTCACCACCTGCGGGGGACCTCTACGAGCAGTACTTC. Protein sequence: CASSPPAGDLYEQYF.

This clone was seen a single time. This chain connects TRBV27 to TRBJ1-2, with a weak D call TRBD1 (5 bases). The ends were cut back, 4 bases at V and 8 bases at J, with 20 bases in the middle. Germline CDR1 MNHEY, CDR2 SMNVEV (reference sequence). The CDR3 has 15 residues. CDR3 region: CASSSNTRQGWGYTF. The DNA for the CDR3 is TGTGCCAGCAGTTCCAATACCCGTCAGGGATGGGGCTACACCTTC.

The J gene is TRBJ1-4, the V gene TRBV6-5; D not certain. Germline CDR1 reads MNHEY; CDR2 reads SVGAGI. The CDR3 contains 15 residues. V lost 9 bases to trimming and J lost 2 bases, with 16 bases between them. The CDR3 reads CASNPSLGTNEKLFF. CDR3 coding DNA: TGTGCCAGTAACCCCTCCCTTGGGACTAATGAAAAACTGTTTTTT.

The genes are TRBV19 and TRBJ2-3; TRBD2 agrees at 11 bases. Germline CDR1 is LNHDA and CDR2 is SQIVND (reference sequence). Trimming took 3 bases from V and 0 from J; bases not matched to a gene: 5. CDR3 size: 17 residues. Written as DNA, the CDR3 is TGTGCCAGTAGTATGGGGACTAGCGGAGTTAGCACAGATACGCAGTATTTT. Translating it yields CASSMGTSGVSTDTQYF.

The chain has TRBV19 and TRBJ1-2; TRBD1 aligns across 9 bases. Losses at the gene ends were 7 bases for V and 14 bases for J; bases not matched to a gene: 14. This CDR3 spans 13 amino acids. The germline V gene has CDR1 LNHDA and CDR2 SQIVND (reference sequence). CDR3 region: CASTDPGQGIRTF. The CDR3, as DNA: TGTGCCAGTACCGACCCGGGACAGGGTATTAGGACCTTC.

This clone was seen more than once but under ten times. The chain carries TRBV12-3 or TRBV12-4 and TRBJ1-2, with a possible D match to TRBD1 (5 bases). V lost 7 bases, J lost 5 bases, and 11 bases lay in between. This CDR3 region has 12 residues. The DNA of the CDR3 is TGTGCCAGCACCCAAAAGGGGTATGGCTACACCTTC. It codes for CASTQKGYGYTF.

DNA of the CDR3: TGTGCCAGCAGCTTGGCCGGGGGACAGGGCGTCTCCTACGAGCAGTACTTC. Protein: CASSLAGGQGVSYEQYF. This chain joins TRBV5-4 and TRBJ2-7; 9 bases are a match to TRBD1. CDR3 length: 17 residues. Germline CDR1 is SGHNT and CDR2 is YYREEE (reference sequence). J gave up 0 bases and V 0 bases, and 7 bases lay outside the gene matches.

This chain uses TRBV2 with TRBJ1-6; 7 positions agree with TRBD1. The trim removed 5 bases at V and 6 bases at J, leaving 16 bases unmatched. Germline CDR1 reads SNHLY; CDR2 reads FYNNEI. The CDR3 runs to 18 residues. CDR3 nucleotide sequence: TGTGCCAGCAGTCGGGGCGGCAGGGGGTCCCTTGGTAATTCACCCCTCCACTTT. Amino acids: CASSRGGRGSLGNSPLHF.